These T cell receptor beta chains were read from a single sample in a study of blood T cell repertoires in COVID-19. Assay used: immunoSEQ multiplex PCR; TCRdb lists only in-frame clones, some missing. The sample lists roughly 330,000 clones; over 80% were seen once. Specimen: peripheral blood. These receptors all stem from a man aged 30-40 years with COVID-19, enrolled during active disease. Each CDR3 is given with its conserved first and last residue. A D gene is named only where the DNA matches it firmly. Clone size is given for some rows only: seen once, a few or many times, or a class if the clone is expanded.

TRBJ1-3	NA	TRBV28	NA	CASSLGEQGRNTIYF	TGTGCCAGCAGTTTGGGAGAACAAGGCCGGAACACCATATATTTT
TRBJ1-5	NA	TRBV29-1	NA	CSVARQINQPQHF	TGCAGCGTTGCTAGACAGATCAATCAGCCCCAGCATTTT
TRBJ2-7	NA	TRBV7-2	TRBD2	CASSLQGGVYEQYF	TGTGCCAGCAGCCTTCAGGGAGGGGTCTACGAGCAGTACTTC
TRBJ2-3	NA	TRBV7-2	TRBD2	CASSLVLSGYTDTQYF	TGTGCCAGCAGCTTAGTGCTTAGCGGGTACACAGATACGCAGTATTTT
TRBJ2-5	NA	TRBV18	TRBD1	CASCRDREETQYF	TGTGCCAGCTGCCGGGACAGGGAAGAGACCCAGTACTTC
TRBJ2-7	NA	TRBV19	TRBD1	CASSSWTGTYEQYF	TGTGCCAGTAGCTCCTGGACAGGGACCTACGAGCAGTACTTC
TRBJ1-2	NA	TRBV20-1	TRBD1	CSVYRGPGYTF	TGCAGTGTTTACAGGGGGCCTGGCTACACCTTC
TRBJ1-4	NA	TRBV2	TRBD1	CASRGLNERTGGEKLFF	TGTGCCAGCAGAGGCCTTAATGAAAGGACAGGAGGCGAAAAACTGTTTTTT
TRBJ2-1	NA	TRBV9	NA	CASSVAPSGGNEQFF	TGTGCCAGCAGCGTAGCCCCCTCCGGGGGCAATGAGCAGTTCTTC
TRBJ1-5	once	TRBV5-1	TRBD1	CASSSGQEFNQPQHF	TGCGCCAGCAGCTCGGGACAGGAATTCAATCAGCCCCAGCATTTT
TRBJ1-1	once	TRBV11-3	TRBD1	CASSTGTGVTEAFF	TGTGCCAGCAGCACCGGGACAGGGGTCACTGAAGCTTTCTTT
TRBJ2-2	NA	TRBV27	TRBD2	CASSSHPGLAGGSGTGELFF	TGTGCCAGCAGTTCCCACCCTGGACTAGCGGGAGGGTCGGGCACCGGGGAGCTGTTTTTT
TRBJ2-5	NA	TRBV11-2	TRBD1	CASSSHTGGAETQYF	TGTGCCAGCAGCTCTCATACAGGGGGCGCGGAGACCCAGTACTTC
TRBJ1-1	NA	TRBV12-5	TRBD1	CASGFLISTGEATEAFF	TGTGCTAGTGGTTTTCTCATCTCCACAGGGGAAGCGACTGAAGCTTTCTTT
TRBJ1-1	few	TRBV21-1	NA	CASSRLDRGPTEAFF	TGTGCCAGCAGCCGCCTTGACAGGGGGCCCACTGAAGCTTTCTTT
TRBJ1-6	NA	TRBV7-8	NA	CASSQFHSPGNSYNSPLHF	TGTGCCAGCAGCCAGTTCCATAGTCCAGGGAACTCCTATAATTCACCCCTCCACTTT
TRBJ2-7	few	TRBV28	TRBD1	CASSSGQSGEQYF	TGTGCCAGCAGTTCGGGACAGTCGGGGGAGCAGTACTTC
TRBJ2-3	NA	TRBV28	NA	CASSPGQTSTDTQYF	TGTGCCAGCAGCCCGGGACAAACGAGCACAGATACGCAGTATTTT
TRBJ2-7	NA	TRBV7-2	NA	CASSRDWASYEQYF	TGTGCCAGCAGCCGGGACTGGGCTTCCTACGAGCAGTACTTC
TRBJ2-7	NA	TRBV7-2	TRBD2	CASSLAAGRAYEQYF	TGTGCCAGCAGCTTAGCGGCAGGGAGGGCATACGAGCAGTACTTC
TRBJ2-5	NA	TRBV6-6	TRBD1	CASRLTGLQETQYF	TGTGCCAGCAGACTGACAGGGCTCCAAGAGACCCAGTACTTC
TRBJ2-5	NA	TRBV7-9	TRBD1	CASSFGQGKETQYF	TGTGCCAGCAGCTTTGGACAGGGGAAGGAGACCCAGTACTTC
TRBJ2-5	NA	TRBV28	TRBD2	CASSLRPWVRMGLAEKTQYF	TGTGCCAGCAGCTTAAGGCCCTGGGTTAGGATGGGACTAGCCGAGAAGACCCAGTACTTC
TRBJ1-4	NA	TRBV24-1	NA	CATSDARWAGDEKLFF	TGTGCCACCAGTGATGCGAGATGGGCGGGGGATGAAAAACTGTTTTTT
TRBJ2-3	NA	TRBV28	TRBD2	CASSLPTSVLNTDTQYF	TGTGCCAGCAGTTTACCGACTAGCGTCCTTAACACAGATACGCAGTATTTT
TRBJ2-7	once	TRBV6-2/TRBV6-3	NA	CASSYGGAHSYEQYF	TGTGCCAGCAGTTACGGAGGGGCCCACTCCTACGAGCAGTACTTC
TRBJ2-6	NA	TRBV6-2/TRBV6-3	NA	CASSGPNVAGANVLTF	TGTGCCAGCAGTGGGCCTAACGTAGCTGGGGCCAACGTCCTGACTTTC
TRBJ1-1	NA	TRBV12-5	NA	CASGLHLNTEAFF	TGTGCTAGTGGGTTGCATCTGAACACTGAAGCTTTCTTT
TRBJ2-1	NA	TRBV29-1	TRBD2	CSASTNLAGGYNEQFF	TGCAGCGCCTCAACCAACCTAGCGGGAGGGTACAATGAGCAGTTCTTC
TRBJ2-4	NA	TRBV15	NA	CATSRERGKNIQYF	TGTGCCACCAGCAGAGAACGGGGGAAAAACATTCAGTACTTC
TRBJ1-5	once	TRBV24-1	TRBD1	CATSDNTGGRGQPQHF	TGTGCCACCAGTGACAACACAGGGGGTAGGGGGCAGCCCCAGCATTTT
TRBJ2-3	NA	TRBV5-1	NA	CASSSSTAFTDTQYF	TGCGCCAGCAGCTCCTCTACAGCTTTCACAGATACGCAGTATTTT
TRBJ1-1	NA	TRBV9	TRBD1	CASSDGQGDTEAFF	TGTGCCAGCAGCGACGGACAGGGGGACACTGAAGCTTTCTTT
TRBJ2-1	NA	TRBV3-1/TRBV3-2	TRBD2	CASSQNAALAGGPRNEQFF	TGTGCCAGCAGCCAAAATGCCGCCTTAGCGGGGGGCCCTCGCAATGAGCAGTTCTTC
TRBJ1-4	NA	TRBV11-3	NA	CASSFLALTGTNEKLFF	TGTGCCAGCAGCTTTCTCGCCCTGACAGGAACTAATGAAAAACTGTTTTTT
TRBJ1-1	NA	TRBV6-5	TRBD1	CASKRTGLNTEAFF	TGTGCCAGCAAACGGACAGGATTGAACACTGAAGCTTTCTTT